The source of this T cell receptor (beta chain) is a study of blood T cell repertoires in COVID-19. About the research overall: Whether acute or convalescent, the COVID-19 samples came from the United States, Italy and Spain. Sources were T cells, B-cell-depleted T cells, or PBMCs; the material itself was cDNA or gDNA.

V shed 2 bases and J shed 5 bases, with 5 bases lying between them. CDR1 and CDR2 (germline): SGHKS, YYEKEE (reference sequence). This CDR3 spans 12 amino acids. The authors' processing: Reference gene primer amplification in the assay estimated nucleated cell counts. Repertoires were generated with immunoSEQ multiplex PCR, while TCRdb's copy carries only in-frame clones and drops some. D and trimming come from the DNA, and the V and J calls and clone size come from that table. The profile shows 80,000 to 90,000 clones, around four fifths of them singletons. The origin of this receptor is a woman aged 70-85 years with acute or convalescent COVID-19. The V call is TRBV5-5, the J call TRBJ1-5; D remains unclear. Sample: peripheral blood. CDR3 protein: CASSFPDQPQHF. In nucleotides, the CDR3 is TGTGCCAGCAGCTTTCCAGATCAGCCCCAGCATTTT.